This entry lists 20 T cell receptor beta chains sequenced from one sample in a study of blood T cell repertoires in COVID-19. Assay: immunoSEQ multiplex PCR; the TCRdb copy retains only in-frame clones and omits some. Among about 300,000 clones, 75% to 90% were seen once, and the ten largest hold approximately 4.3%. The material sequenced was peripheral blood. The receptor source for this set is a middle-aged man with acute or convalescent COVID-19.

Notes on this clone: Relative to the germline gene, one junction end is altered; a read error may explain this. This chain links TRBV11-2 with TRBJ2-1; D possibly corresponds to TRBD2 (6 bases). The CDR3 loop spans 15 amino acids. Germline CDR1 SGHAT, CDR2 FQNNGV. CDR3 amino acids: CSSSLDMRERNEQFF. The CDR3 DNA is TGTTCCAGCAGCTTAGATATGCGGGAACGCAATGAGCAGTTCTTC.

The chain employs TRBV3-1 (or the pseudogene TRBV3-2) and TRBJ1-2, with 8 nucleotides matching TRBD1. V dropped 4 bases and J dropped 6; count of bases not matched to a gene: 4. Germline lookup yields CDR1 LGHDT and CDR2 YNNKEL (reference sequence). The CDR3 length is 13 residues. The CDR3 loop reads CASSPSGGNGYTF. CDR3 DNA sequence: TGTGCCAGCAGCCCGTCAGGGGGCAATGGCTACACCTTC.

The V gene is TRBV11-3, the J gene TRBJ2-3; D gene ambiguous. The CDR3 totals 15 residues. V was shortened by 5 bases and J by 0 bases, with 12 bases between the two germline ends. In germline, CDR1 is SGHNT, CDR2 YENEEA. The CDR3: CASSPRLGSTDTQYF. The CDR3 DNA reads TGTGCCAGCAGCCCCCGCCTCGGTAGCACAGATACGCAGTATTTT.

This chain links TRBV2 with TRBJ2-3; TRBD2 matches 10 bases. The CDR3 length is 14 residues. Trimming removed 6 bases from V and 6 bases from J; junction bases left unmatched: 6. Per the germline V gene, CDR1 is SNHLY and CDR2 is FYNNEI. As DNA, the CDR3 is TGTGCCAGCAGGGTTACTAGCGGGGCGGATACGCAGTATTTT. Encoded protein: CASRVTSGADTQYF. Complete variable domain (other parts from reference TRBV2 and TRBJ2-3): EPEVTQTPSHQVTQMGQEVILRCVPISNHLYFYWYRQILGQKVEFLVSFYNNEISEKSEIFDDQFSVERPDGSNFTLKIRSTKLEDSAMYFCASRVTSGADTQYFGPGTRLTVL.

This chain links TRBV20-1 with TRBJ2-7, with D tentatively TRBD1 (6 bases). CDR1 and CDR2 (germline): DFQATT, SNEGSKA (reference sequence). The V end was cut by 3 bases, the J end by 3 bases, with 12 bases between. The CDR3 has 13 amino acids. This CDR3 is CSASSDSYYEQYF. CDR3 DNA sequence: TGCAGTGCTAGTTCGGACAGCTACTACGAGCAGTACTTC.

This clone was counted between two and nine times. V gene TRBV2 combines with J gene TRBJ2-1; D remains unclear. The CDR3 consists of 15 residues. In germline, CDR1 is SNHLY, CDR2 FYNNEI. V was trimmed by 7 bases and J by 0 bases, leaving 13 bases between them. CDR3 sequence (DNA): TGTGCCAGCACCACCGAGGCCTCCTCCTACAATGAGCAGTTCTTC. Amino acids: CASTTEASSYNEQFF.

The chain recombines TRBV7-3 with TRBJ2-1, with a weak D call TRBD2 (6 bases). From germline, CDR1 is SGHTA and CDR2 FQGTGA. The V end lost 5 bases, the J end lost 9 bases, and 14 bases lay between the germline ends. This CDR3 has 13 residues. CDR3 bases: TGTGCCAGCAGCCAAGGGACTCGCGGTGAGCAGTTCTTC. Translated: CASSQGTRGEQFF.

The chain uses TRBV6-5 and TRBJ2-7; 10 bases are a match to TRBD1. The CDR3 spans 15 residues. In germline, CDR1 is MNHEY, CDR2 SVGAGI. Unmatched junction bases numbered 11, after V lost 6 bases and J lost 6 bases. The CDR3 DNA follows: TGTGCCAGCAGCAGTCCGGGACAGGGGTCGGGCGAGCAGTACTTC. This sequence encodes CASSSPGQGSGEQYF.

The V gene is TRBV6-4, the J gene TRBJ2-3, with D tentatively TRBD2 (5 bases). There are 13 residues in the CDR3. V was shortened by 4 bases and J by 5 bases, with 10 bases between the two germline ends. Germline V gives CDR1 MRHNA, CDR2 SNTAGT. The CDR3 is CASSVAPRDTQYF. CDR3 sequence (DNA): TGTGCCAGCAGTGTAGCGCCTAGAGATACGCAGTATTTT.

The chain uses TRBV24-1 and TRBJ1-2; D is ambiguous. Trimming shortened V by 2 bases and J by 2 bases, and 5 bases separated the two germline ends. Germline CDR1 reads KGHDR; CDR2 reads SFDVKD. There are 13 residues in the CDR3. In DNA form, the CDR3 reads TGTGCCACCAGTGATTGGGAGAACTATGGCTACACCTTC. Protein sequence: CATSDWENYGYTF.

The chain recombines TRBV5-6 with TRBJ2-2, with 7 bases that match TRBD1. Germline values: CDR1 SGHDT, CDR2 YYEEEE. The CDR3 spans 13 residues. Trimming removed 8 bases from V and 5 bases from J; junction bases left unmatched: 6. The CDR3: CASTGVRTGELFF. CDR3 nucleotide sequence: TGTGCCAGTACAGGGGTGAGGACCGGGGAGCTGTTTTTT.

The chain links TRBV5-5 to TRBJ2-7, with 9 bases matching TRBD1. The CDR3 runs 14 residues. The junction had 3 bases not matched to a gene; V was cut back by 0 bases and J by 5 bases. CDR1 and CDR2 (germline): SGHKS, YYEKEE (reference sequence). In DNA form, the CDR3 reads TGTGCCAGCAGCTTGGTGGGACAGGGCGACGAGCAGTACTTC. Translating it yields CASSLVGQGDEQYF. The full variable domain, in which reference TRBV5-5 and TRBJ2-7 provide the parts outside the CDR3, is DAGVTQSPTHLIKTRGQQVTLRCSPISGHKSVSWYQQVLGQGPQFIFQYYEKEERGRGNFPDRFSARQFPNYSSELNVNALLLGDSALYLCASSLVGQGDEQYFGPGTRLTVT.

The chain joins TRBV14 to TRBJ1-2; D possibly corresponds to TRBD1 (6 bases). Germline CDR1 and CDR2: SGHDN and FVKESK. This CDR3 comprises 13 residues. The germline V and J ends were trimmed by 4 bases and 7 bases, with 13 bases remaining between them. The CDR3 bases are TGTGCCAGCAGCCCCCTACCAGGGGTTGGCTACACCTTC. It specifies CASSPLPGVGYTF.

The chain couples TRBV9 to TRBJ1-4; D is undetermined. Germline loops: CDR1 SGDLS, CDR2 YYNGEE. V lost 0 bases, J lost 0 bases, and 6 bases lay in between. The CDR3 consists of 15 residues. The CDR3 is CASSVATATNEKLFF. The CDR3 nucleotides are TGTGCCAGCAGCGTAGCCACTGCAACTAATGAAAAACTGTTTTTT.

The chain uses TRBV5-1 and TRBJ1-3, with 11 nucleotides matching TRBD1. The CDR3 consists of 16 residues. The junction had 6 bases not matched to a gene; V was cut back by 4 bases and J by 3 bases. Germline V gives CDR1 SGHRS, CDR2 YFSETQ. CDR3 in DNA: TGCGCCAGCAGCGCTGGGACAGGGGGACTTGGAAACACCATATATTTT. Translation gives CASSAGTGGLGNTIYF.

The genes are TRBV2 and TRBJ1-1, with D unresolved. Trimming removed 9 bases from V and 6 bases from J, with 14 bases in between. The germline gives CDR1 SNHLY, CDR2 FYNNEI. CDR3 length: 12 amino acids. CDR3 sequence: CASLRPWAEAFF. The CDR3 DNA reads TGTGCCAGTCTCAGGCCCTGGGCTGAAGCTTTCTTT.

This clone was detected a few times. The rearrangement links TRBV2 to TRBJ1-2; TRBD1 matches at 8 bases. Germline V gene lookup returns CDR1 SNHLY and CDR2 FYNNEI. The CDR3 has 14 residues. V lost 3 bases, J lost 5 bases, and 5 bases stayed unmatched. CDR3 sequence (DNA): TGTGCCAGCAGTGACCGGGACAGGCTTTATGGCTACACCTTC. It encodes CASSDRDRLYGYTF.

This sequence joins TRBV28 and TRBJ1-6; 7 positions agree with TRBD1. Trimming removed 3 bases from V and 6 bases from J; junction bases left unmatched: 5. Germline V gene lookup returns CDR1 MDHEN and CDR2 SYDVKM. This CDR3 comprises 15 residues. The CDR3 coding sequence is TGTGCCAGCAGTTTGACCGGGACAGTTAATTCACCCCTCCACTTT. As protein: CASSLTGTVNSPLHF.

The chain combines TRBV3-1 (or the pseudogene TRBV3-2) with TRBJ2-3; TRBD2 matches at 12 bases. J lost 7 bases, V lost 0 bases, and 5 bases had no gene match. This CDR3 region has 16 residues. CDR1 is LGHDT and CDR2 is YNNKEL in the germline V gene (reference sequence). CDR3 sequence (DNA): TGTGCCAGCAGCCAAGATCGGGGACTAGCGGGTTATACGCAGTATTTT. It specifies CASSQDRGLAGYTQYF.

The chain has TRBV6-1 and TRBJ2-2; D not certain. Trimming took off 2 bases at V and 6 bases at J, with 10 bases between the two ends. Per germline, CDR1 MNHNS and CDR2 SASEGT. CDR3 length equals 14 residues. The CDR3 loop is CASSENGDAGELFF. Here the CDR3 DNA reads TGTGCCAGCAGTGAAAATGGAGATGCCGGGGAGCTGTTTTTT.